These 2 T cell receptor beta chains originate from one sample sequenced in a study of blood T cell repertoires in COVID-19. Sequencing was performed with immunoSEQ multiplex PCR; in TCRdb, only in-frame clones are kept and a portion is missing. The sample holds 200,000 to 250,000 clones, more than 80% seen once. Input material: peripheral blood. These receptors originate from a man under 40 with COVID-19, enrolled during active disease.

V is TRBV5-6 and J is TRBJ1-1; 8 bases line up with TRBD1. The CDR3 contains 15 residues. Germline trimming cut 4 bases from V and 0 bases from J; bases unmatched to any gene: 5. Germline V gene data show CDR1 as SGHDT and CDR2 as YYEEEE. CDR3 sequence: CASSADRGLNTEAFF. CDR3 DNA sequence: TGTGCCAGCAGCGCTGACAGGGGTCTGAACACTGAAGCTTTCTTT. The entire variable domain, with the rest obtained from reference TRBV5-6 and TRBJ1-1, is as follows: DAGVTQSPTHLIKTRGQQVTLRCSPKSGHDTVSWYQQALGQGPQFIFQYYEEEERQRGNFPDRFSGHQFPNYSSELNVNALLLGDSALYLCASSADRGLNTEAFFGQGTRLTVV.

The rearrangement joins TRBV27 to TRBJ2-2; D ambiguous. Deletions cut 4 bases from V and 2 bases from J, with 8 bases between. Germline assignment: CDR1 MNHEY and CDR2 SMNVEV (reference sequence). This CDR3 contains 14 residues. The CDR3 here is CASSYLRNTGELFF. CDR3 coding DNA: TGTGCCAGCAGTTACTTGAGAAACACCGGGGAGCTGTTTTTT.